This T cell receptor (beta chain) comes out of a study of early T cells in non-severe SARS-CoV-2 infection. The germline V gene encodes CDR1 SGHVS and CDR2 FQNEAQ. Unmatched junction bases numbered 7, after V lost 1 base and J lost 6 bases. The CDR3 is 16 amino acids. This clonotype was seen a handful of times. From the 5' RACE reads, TCRdb called clonotypes with MiXCR, one entry per CDR3 protein. In the table there are tens of thousands of distinct CDR3 sequences, about 8% of which are singletons. Sequencing was performed on whole blood, taken at baseline. The genes are TRBV7-8 and TRBJ2-3; 10 bases are a match to TRBD2. The TCR sequence derives from an adult who was a healthcare worker with PCR-confirmed SARS-CoV-2 infection or an uninfected control (not recorded which). CDR3 residues: CASSLDEASGSDTQYF. The CDR3 DNA follows: TGTGCCAGCAGCTTAGACGAGGCTAGCGGGAGTGATACGCAGTATTTT.